This TCR beta chain was captured in a study of blood T cell repertoires in COVID-19. Study-level background: The United States, Italy and Spain were the sources of the acute and convalescent COVID-19 samples. Nucleic acid was either cDNA or gDNA, and it came from T cells, B-cell-depleted T cells, or PBMCs.

Germline CDR1 MNHEY, CDR2 SVGAGI. This CDR3 is 14 amino acids long. The V gene end was trimmed by 6 bases and the J gene end by 5 bases; junction bases not matched to a gene: 6. Authors' processing steps: Cell counts per sample came from amplifying reference gene primers. Measured with immunoSEQ multiplex PCR; TCRdb has only the in-frame clones, and not every one. That table supplies the V and J calls and clone size; D and trimming were determined from the DNA. This repertoire shows some 40,000 clones, around 80% found once; its top ten account for 30% to 40%. The sequencing input was peripheral blood. The sequence came from a man older than 75 with active or convalescent COVID-19. The chain carries TRBV6-5 and TRBJ1-4; 7 bases map to TRBD1. The CDR3 sequence is CASRKGGGNEKLFF. The CDR3 nucleotides read TGTGCCAGCAGGAAAGGGGGCGGGAATGAAAAACTGTTTTTT.